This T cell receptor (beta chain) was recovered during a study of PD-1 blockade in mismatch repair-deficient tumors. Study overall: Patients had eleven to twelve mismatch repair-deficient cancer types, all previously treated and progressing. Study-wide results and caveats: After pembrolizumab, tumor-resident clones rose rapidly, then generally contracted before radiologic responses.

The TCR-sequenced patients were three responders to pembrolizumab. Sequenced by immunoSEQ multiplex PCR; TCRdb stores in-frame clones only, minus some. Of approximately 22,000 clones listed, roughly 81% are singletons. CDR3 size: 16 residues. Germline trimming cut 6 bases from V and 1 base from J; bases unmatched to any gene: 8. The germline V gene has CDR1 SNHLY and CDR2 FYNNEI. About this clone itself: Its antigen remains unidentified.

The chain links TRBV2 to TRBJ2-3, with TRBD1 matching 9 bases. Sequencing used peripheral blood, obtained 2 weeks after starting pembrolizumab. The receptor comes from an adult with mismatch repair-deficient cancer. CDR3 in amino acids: CASRPGQGGGTDTQYF. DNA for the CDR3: TGTGCCAGCAGACCGGGACAGGGAGGTGGCACAGATACGCAGTATTTT.